The subject of this entry is one TCR beta chain. The donors, healthy Caucasians from Russia, were aged about 6 to 100. The CDR3 runs to 14 residues. The germline gives CDR1 ENHRY, CDR2 SYGVKD. V lost 5 bases and J lost 4; bases outside the gene matches: 5. The sample is drawn from a study of blood T cells in healthy people across ages. The authors ran a second PCR of 7 to 11 cycles using a sample-barcoded 5' primer and a J-beta primer mix. Every molecule of cDNA carried a tag from a template-switch adaptor with 12 random nucleotides. TCRdb re-called the 5' RACE reads with MiXCR, one entry per CDR3 protein. The data contain 600,000 to 800,000 distinct CDR3 sequences, about 51% of them singletons.

Sequenced: blood. The clonotype originates from an elderly woman in good health. The rearrangement links TRBV10-3 to TRBJ1-1; 9 nucleotides agree with TRBD1. The CDR3 reads CAISPDRGGTEAFF. CDR3 DNA sequence: TGTGCCATCAGTCCGGACAGGGGCGGCACTGAAGCTTTCTTT.